This T cell receptor beta chain stems from a study of OX40 agonist ivuxolimab in advanced cancers. Method: immunoSEQ multiplex PCR; TCRdb's copy keeps in-frame clones and lacks some. Among about 68,000 clones, approximately 80% were seen once, and the ten largest hold around 1.4%. Trimming left V 4 bases short and J 5 bases short, with 18 bases between. Germline V gene lookup returns CDR1 SGHNT and CDR2 YYREEE (reference sequence). The CDR3 covers 15 residues. The clonotype was recovered from an adult with an advanced solid tumor such as melanoma, head and neck, liver or kidney cancer. The chain couples TRBV5-4 to TRBJ1-1; possibly TRBD1 for D (5 bases). The sequencing here drew on CD4+ or CD8+ T cells sorted from blood, taken in a trial of the OX40 agonist ivuxolimab. The CDR3 nucleotides read TGTGCCAGCAGCCGCCCCTCCAGGGTAGAGACTGAAGCTTTCTTT. Translating gives CASSRPSRVETEAFF.